This entry lists 24 T cell receptor beta chains sequenced from one sample in a study of T cell repertoires in cytomegalovirus infection. TCRdb processed the reads anew with MiXCR; each CDR3 protein has one entry. The repertoire consists of roughly 630,000 distinct CDR3 sequences, with 20% to 30% occurring once and the leading ten covering 6.5% to 10%. What was sequenced was CD8+ T cells from PBMCs. These receptors were obtained from a human donor in good health (CMV status not recorded). Some clones in this sample may be carry-over from other donors' samples.

Ten or more counts support this clonotype. The rearrangement uses TRBV6-2 or TRBV6-3 and TRBJ2-6; D is undetermined. V lost 3 bases and J 0 bases, leaving 3 bases between the germline ends. The CDR3 is 14 residues long. Per the germline V gene, CDR1 is MNHEY and CDR2 is SVGEGT. As DNA, the CDR3 is TGTGCCAGCAGTTATTTCTCTGGGGCCAACGTCCTGACTTTC. Protein sequence: CASSYFSGANVLTF.

This clonotype was picked up many times. The chain couples TRBV27 to TRBJ2-1; weak D call: TRBD1 (6 bases). Germline V gene sequence: CDR1 MNHEY, CDR2 SMNVEV (reference sequence). V was pared by 7 bases and J by 0 bases, with 10 bases between. The length of the CDR3 is 14 residues. CDR3 protein: CASNVRGSYNEQFF. The CDR3, as DNA: TGTGCCAGCAACGTCAGGGGCTCCTACAATGAGCAGTTCTTC.

This clonotype has at least ten counts. This chain uses TRBV7-9 with TRBJ1-1; possible D gene TRBD1, 6 bases. Germline V gene lookup returns CDR1 SEHNR and CDR2 FQNEAQ (reference sequence). Trimming pared 5 bases from V and 4 bases from J, leaving 23 bases between. The CDR3 runs 17 residues. The chain's CDR3 is CASSPLGGPYGGTEAFF. The CDR3 bases are TGTGCCAGCAGCCCCTTGGGGGGGCCCTATGGCGGCACTGAAGCTTTCTTT.

The chain couples TRBV7-9 to TRBJ2-1, with TRBD1 matching 10 bases. Germline V gene sequence: CDR1 SEHNR, CDR2 FQNEAQ (reference sequence). This CDR3 spans 13 amino acids. Trimming cost V 1 base and J 14 bases; bases outside gene matches: 5. In nucleotides, the CDR3 is TGTGCCAGCAGCTTAGAGGGGACAGGGGCTAAGTTCTTC. It specifies CASSLEGTGAKFF.

This clonotype came up a few times. A much larger clonotype is one base distant, so this may be a read error. CDR3 sequence (DNA): TGTGCCAGCAGCTTAACCCCGTCTGTCACTGAAGCTTTCTTT. It codes for CASSLTPSVTEAFF. V usage is TRBV7-2 and J usage is TRBJ1-1; no clear D gene. CDR1 and CDR2 (germline): SGHTA, FQGNSA. CDR3 size: 14 residues. Trimming removed 2 bases from V and 4 bases from J, with 11 bases in between.

V and J are TRBV19 and TRBJ2-1, with 10 bases identical to TRBD1. The CDR3 runs to 15 residues. V trimming: 3 bases; J trimming: 10 bases; junction bases outside the gene matches: 9. Germline-derived CDR1 and CDR2 are LNHDA and SQIVND (reference sequence). CDR3 coding DNA: TGTGCCAGTAGTATCTGGACAGGGGGGGATAAGGAGCAGTTCTTC. It specifies CASSIWTGGDKEQFF.

This clonotype has a count of ten or more. V is TRBV5-1 and J is TRBJ1-1; D is possibly TRBD1 (5 bases). With 4 bases removed from V and 1 base from J, the gap between germline ends came to 8 bases. The CDR3 consists of 13 residues. Per the germline V gene, CDR1 is SGHRS and CDR2 is YFSETQ. In DNA form, the CDR3 reads TGCGCCAGCAGCGGGACGGAGAACACTGAAGCTTTCTTT. Translated: CASSGTENTEAFF.

V usage is TRBV23-1 and J usage is TRBJ1-4, with D maybe TRBD1 (5 bases). TRBV23-1 is an open reading frame whose function is uncertain. This CDR3 comprises 19 residues. V was pared by 3 bases and J by 0 bases, with 20 bases between. This chain's CDR3 is CASSQTGRVLETTNEKLFF. CDR3 bases: TGCGCCAGCAGTCAGACGGGCAGGGTTTTAGAGACAACTAATGAAAAACTGTTTTTT.

There are many counts of this clonotype. J is TRBJ2-1 and V is TRBV28; a weak D match, TRBD2 (6 bases). The germline CDR1 and CDR2 sequences are MDHEN and SYDVKM. V shed 5 bases and J shed 6 bases, with 11 bases lying between them. The CDR3 is 13 residues long. CDR3 amino acids: CASSRPGVNEQFF. The CDR3 bases are TGTGCCAGCAGTCGTCCGGGAGTCAATGAGCAGTTCTTC.

There are a few counts of this clonotype. The chain carries TRBV20-1 and TRBJ2-6; possible D gene TRBD1, 6 bases. The CDR3 extends over 14 amino acids. Germline V gene data show CDR1 as DFQATT and CDR2 as SNEGSKA (reference sequence). The ends were cut back, 1 base at V and 9 bases at J, with 13 bases in the middle. The CDR3 nucleotides are TGCAGTGCTAGAGGTCTGGGCAGGGGCAACGTCCTGACTTTC. This translates into CSARGLGRGNVLTF.

This clonotype was counted ten times or more. The V call is TRBV7-6, the J call TRBJ2-1; tentative D call: TRBD1 (6 bases). This CDR3 comprises 14 residues. CDR1 SGHVS and CDR2 FNYEAQ come from the germline V gene. Trimming removed 3 bases at V and 8 bases at J, with 14 bases between. The CDR3 here is CASSFRGLGDEQFF. The CDR3 region has the DNA TGTGCCAGCAGCTTCAGGGGCCTAGGGGATGAGCAGTTCTTC.

This clonotype was recorded at least ten times. One end of the junction varies from germline; a read error may be responsible. This chain joins TRBV7-7 and TRBJ2-3, with 9 bases that match TRBD1. The germline CDR1 and CDR2 sequences are SSHAT and FNYEAQ (reference sequence). The CDR3 extends over 17 amino acids. This CDR3 reads CASSLSPGQGPTDTQYF. In DNA form, the CDR3 reads TGTGCTAGCAGCTTATCTCCGGGACAGGGACCCACAGATACGCAGTATTTT.

This clonotype was recorded a few times. This chain connects TRBV7-2 to TRBJ2-5; possibly TRBD2 for D (5 bases). CDR1 and CDR2 from the germline V gene are SGHTA and FQGNSA. The V end lost 5 bases, the J end lost 11 bases, and 21 bases lay between the germline ends. This CDR3 contains 14 residues. CDR3 protein: CASSGGLISSSQYF. In nucleotides, the CDR3 is TGTGCCAGCAGCGGTGGACTGATTAGTTCGTCTCAGTACTTC.

The genes are TRBV4-1 and TRBJ1-1; no firm D call. From germline, CDR1 is MGHRA and CDR2 YSYEKL. Deletions cut 4 bases from V and 1 base from J, with 10 bases between. This CDR3 comprises 14 residues. CDR3 amino acids: CASSPNDGNTEAFF. The CDR3 region has the DNA TGCGCCAGCAGCCCCAACGACGGGAACACTGAAGCTTTCTTT.

This clonotype has just a few counts. The V and J genes are TRBV6-6 and TRBJ1-2, with D unresolved. Trimming removed 4 bases from V and 6 bases from J, with 9 bases in between. The CDR3 has 12 amino acids. Germline assignment: CDR1 MNHNY and CDR2 SVGAGI (reference sequence). The CDR3 sequence: CASSLGNHGYTF. The DNA for the CDR3 is TGTGCCAGCAGTTTAGGGAATCATGGCTACACCTTC.

This clonotype turned up a few times. The V and J genes are TRBV5-4 and TRBJ1-1, with TRBD1 identical over 8 bases. CDR3 length equals 15 residues. V dropped 3 bases and J dropped 0; count of bases not matched to a gene: 4. Germline V lookup: CDR1 SGHNT, CDR2 YYREEE (reference sequence). As DNA, the CDR3 is TGTGCCAGCAGCTGGGACAGGACTCTGAACACTGAAGCTTTCTTT. As protein: CASSWDRTLNTEAFF.

This clonotype was counted ten times or more. V usage is TRBV7-6 and J usage is TRBJ2-1; TRBD1 matches at 11 bases. After removal of 5 bases from V and 2 bases from J, the junction contained 8 bases not matched to a gene. The V gene's germline CDR1 is SGHVS and CDR2 FNYEAQ. The CDR3 runs 17 residues. This chain's CDR3 is CASSPLPGQGAYNEQFF. The CDR3 DNA reads TGTGCCAGCAGCCCCCTACCGGGACAGGGGGCCTACAATGAGCAGTTCTTC. The entire variable domain, with the rest obtained from reference TRBV7-6 and TRBJ2-1, is as follows: GAGVSQSPRYKVTKRGQDVALRCDPISGHVSLYWYRQALGQGPEFLTYFNYEAQQDKSGLPNDRFSAERPEGSISTLTIQRTEQRDSAMYRCASSPLPGQGAYNEQFFGPGTRLTVL.

This clonotype was recorded a few times. This chain links TRBV19 with TRBJ1-2; no definite D call. This CDR3 has 15 residues. Germline V gene lookup returns CDR1 LNHDA and CDR2 SQIVND (reference sequence). V was shortened by 7 bases and J by 4 bases, with 19 bases between the two germline ends. The CDR3 DNA is TGTGCCAGTATCGGCCCCGAAATCCGGGGCTATGGCTACACCTTC. Protein sequence: CASIGPEIRGYGYTF. The whole variable domain, filled in from reference TRBV19 and TRBJ1-2, reads DGGITQSPKYLFRKEGQNVTLSCEQNLNHDAMYWYRQDPGQGLRLIYYSQIVNDFQKGDIAEGYSVSREKKESFPLTVTSAQKNPTAFYLCASIGPEIRGYGYTFGSGTRLTVV.

Many counts were recorded for this clonotype. The CDR3 coding sequence is TGTGCCAGCAGCCAATGGGAGGGGATGGGGCTCTACGAGCAGTACGTC. Encoded protein: CASSQWEGMGLYEQYV. The chain has TRBV7-2 and TRBJ2-7; 7 bases align to TRBD2. The CDR3 consists of 16 residues. CDR1 SGHTA and CDR2 FQGNSA come from the germline V gene. V was pared by 5 bases and J by 3 bases, with 13 bases of the junction left unmatched.

V is TRBV14 and J is TRBJ2-1; 7 positions match TRBD1. Germline-derived CDR1 and CDR2 are SGHDN and FVKESK. The V gene end was trimmed by 10 bases and the J gene end by 4 bases; junction bases not matched to a gene: 4. The CDR3 runs 12 residues. The CDR3 loop is CATGQKYNEQFF. DNA for the CDR3: TGTGCCACGGGACAGAAGTACAATGAGCAGTTCTTC.

About this clonotype: Just one base apart from a much larger clone, this may be a read error. The rearrangement links TRBV12-3 or TRBV12-4 to TRBJ1-5; D remains unclear. Trimming left V 6 bases short and J 11 bases short, with 14 bases between. The CDR3 spans 12 residues. CDR3 sequence reads: CASRNILEAQHF. The CDR3 DNA is TGTGCCAGCAGGAACATTTTGGAGGCCCAGCATTTT.

This clonotype appeared many times. V is TRBV28 and J is TRBJ2-2; 9 bases are a match to TRBD1. Germline V gives CDR1 MDHEN, CDR2 SYDVKM. This CDR3 region has 14 residues. Trimming at V came to 6 bases and at J to 7 bases, leaving 6 bases not matched to a gene. The CDR3 loop is CASRGTGYGGELFF. The CDR3 coding sequence is TGTGCCAGCAGGGGGACAGGGTACGGCGGGGAGCTGTTTTTT.

This clonotype was detected only a few times. The genes are TRBV20-1 and TRBJ2-7; 8 bases match TRBD1. Germline V gives CDR1 DFQATT, CDR2 SNEGSKA (reference sequence). After removal of 4 bases from V and 2 bases from J, the junction contained 4 bases not matched to a gene. The CDR3 loop spans 13 amino acids. The CDR3 DNA reads TGCAGTGCTACCCGACAGGGGACCTACGAGCAGTACGTC. This encodes CSATRQGTYEQYV.

The CDR3 DNA sequence: TGTGCCAGCAGCCACCGGGACAGGGGCCCTTCATGGGGGAACACTGAAGCTTTCTTT. Translated, it gives CASSHRDRGPSWGNTEAFF. The chain uses TRBV7-9 and TRBJ1-1; TRBD1 matches 10 bases. CDR1 SEHNR and CDR2 FQNEAQ come from the germline V gene (reference sequence). This CDR3 is 19 amino acids long. J lost 1 base, V lost 5 bases, and 16 bases had no gene match.